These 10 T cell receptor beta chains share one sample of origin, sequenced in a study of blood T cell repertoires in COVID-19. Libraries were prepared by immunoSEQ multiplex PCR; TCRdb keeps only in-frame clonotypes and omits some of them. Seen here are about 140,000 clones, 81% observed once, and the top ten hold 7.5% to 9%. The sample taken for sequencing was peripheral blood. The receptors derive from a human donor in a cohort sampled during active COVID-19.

This CDR3 reads CASSKIAGGLSDTQYF. In DNA form, the CDR3 reads TGTGCCAGCAGCAAAATAGCGGGAGGATTATCAGATACGCAGTATTTT. The V call is TRBV3-1 (or the pseudogene TRBV3-2), the J call TRBJ2-3; 10 bases align to TRBD2. Germline V gene sequence: CDR1 LGHDT, CDR2 YNNKEL (reference sequence). There are 16 residues in the CDR3. V was clipped by 5 bases and J by 4 bases; unmatched bases: 9.

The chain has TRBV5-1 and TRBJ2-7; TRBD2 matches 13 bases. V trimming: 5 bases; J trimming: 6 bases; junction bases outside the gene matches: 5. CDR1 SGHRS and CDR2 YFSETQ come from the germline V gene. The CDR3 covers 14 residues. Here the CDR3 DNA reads TGCGCCAGCAGTGGACTAGCGGGAGTTCCCGAGCAGTACTTC. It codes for CASSGLAGVPEQYF.

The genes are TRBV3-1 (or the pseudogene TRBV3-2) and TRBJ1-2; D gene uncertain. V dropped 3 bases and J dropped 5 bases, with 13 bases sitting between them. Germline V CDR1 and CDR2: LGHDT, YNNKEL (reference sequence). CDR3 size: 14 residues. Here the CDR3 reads CASSQEGQVYGYTF. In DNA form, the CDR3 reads TGTGCCAGCAGCCAGGAGGGTCAGGTTTATGGCTACACCTTC.

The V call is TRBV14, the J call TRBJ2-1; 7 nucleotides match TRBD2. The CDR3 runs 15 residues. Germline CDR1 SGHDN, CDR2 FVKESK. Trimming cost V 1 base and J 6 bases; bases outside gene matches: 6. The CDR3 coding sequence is TGTGCCAGCAGCCAAGCCCAGCGGGGTCCCAATGAGCAGTTCTTC. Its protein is CASSQAQRGPNEQFF.

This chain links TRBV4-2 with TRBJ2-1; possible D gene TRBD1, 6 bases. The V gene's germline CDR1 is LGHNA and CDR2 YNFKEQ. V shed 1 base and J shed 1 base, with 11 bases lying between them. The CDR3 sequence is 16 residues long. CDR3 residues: CASSQARGNSYNEQFF. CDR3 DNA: TGTGCCAGCAGCCAAGCCAGGGGCAATTCCTACAATGAGCAGTTCTTC.

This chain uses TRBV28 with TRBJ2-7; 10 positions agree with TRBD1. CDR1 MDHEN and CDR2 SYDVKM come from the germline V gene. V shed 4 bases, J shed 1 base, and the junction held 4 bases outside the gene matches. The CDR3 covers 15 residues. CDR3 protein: CASSSTGQGSYEQYF. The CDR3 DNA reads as TGTGCCAGCAGTTCCACGGGACAGGGGTCCTACGAGCAGTACTTC.

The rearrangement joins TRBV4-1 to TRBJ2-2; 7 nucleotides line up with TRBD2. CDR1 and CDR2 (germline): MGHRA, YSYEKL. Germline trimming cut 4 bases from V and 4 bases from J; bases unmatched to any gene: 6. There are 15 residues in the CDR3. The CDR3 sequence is CASSLGEGLTGELFF. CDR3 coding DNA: TGCGCCAGCAGCCTCGGGGAGGGCCTCACCGGGGAGCTGTTTTTT.

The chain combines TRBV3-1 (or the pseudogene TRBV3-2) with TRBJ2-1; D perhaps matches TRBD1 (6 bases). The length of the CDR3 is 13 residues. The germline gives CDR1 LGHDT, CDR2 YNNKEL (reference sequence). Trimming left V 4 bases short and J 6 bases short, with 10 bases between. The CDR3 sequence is CASSLEGVNEQFF. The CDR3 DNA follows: TGTGCCAGCAGCCTCGAGGGGGTCAATGAGCAGTTCTTC.

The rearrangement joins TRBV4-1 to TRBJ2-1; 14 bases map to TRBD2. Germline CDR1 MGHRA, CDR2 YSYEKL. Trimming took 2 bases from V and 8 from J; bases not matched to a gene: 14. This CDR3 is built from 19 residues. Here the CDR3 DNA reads TGCGCCAGCAGCCAAACACACACCGGGACTAGCGGGAGTTATTATGAGCAGTTCTTC. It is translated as CASSQTHTGTSGSYYEQFF.

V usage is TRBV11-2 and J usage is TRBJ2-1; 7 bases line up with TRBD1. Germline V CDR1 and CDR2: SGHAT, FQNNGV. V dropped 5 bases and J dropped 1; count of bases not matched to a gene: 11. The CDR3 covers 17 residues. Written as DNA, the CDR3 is TGTGCCAGCAGCCCCCCAAATGGACAGGCTTCCTACAATGAGCAGTTCTTC. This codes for CASSPPNGQASYNEQFF.